This T cell receptor beta chain originates from a study of blood T cell repertoires in COVID-19. This table comes from immunoSEQ multiplex PCR, and its TCRdb copy is limited to in-frame clones, with some not included. The table has some 18,000 clones, about 88% seen once. The sequence derives from a human donor in a cohort sampled during active COVID-19. The sample comprised peripheral blood.

CDR3 coding DNA: TGCGCCAGCAGCTTGGCCTACCTGACAGGCTACGAGCAGTACTTC. It is translated as CASSLAYLTGYEQYF. The chain uses TRBV5-1 and TRBJ2-7, with a tentative D call TRBD1 (6 bases). This CDR3 spans 15 amino acids. Trimming pared 0 bases from V and 3 bases from J, leaving 13 bases between. Germline CDR1 reads SGHRS; CDR2 reads YFSETQ.